This entry describes one T cell receptor beta chain. Trimming took off 5 bases at V and 4 bases at J, with 15 bases between the two ends. The CDR3 runs to 14 residues. Germline assignment: CDR1 SQVTM and CDR2 ANQGSEA. Generated by immunoSEQ multiplex PCR, the TCRdb table keeps only in-frame clones and is missing some. The sample includes about 23,000 clones, around nine tenths of them seen just once. These data belong to a study of T cell changes during pregnancy in multiple sclerosis. This clonotype was obtained from a female donor with multiple sclerosis, enrolled in a pregnancy study. V and J are TRBV29-1 and TRBJ2-1; weak D call: TRBD1 (5 bases). The source material was CD8+ T cells from peripheral blood mononuclear cells, sampled in the first trimester of pregnancy. CDR3 sequence reads: CSVFPETVYNEQFF. In DNA, the CDR3 is TGCAGCGTTTTTCCCGAGACAGTTTACAATGAGCAGTTCTTC.